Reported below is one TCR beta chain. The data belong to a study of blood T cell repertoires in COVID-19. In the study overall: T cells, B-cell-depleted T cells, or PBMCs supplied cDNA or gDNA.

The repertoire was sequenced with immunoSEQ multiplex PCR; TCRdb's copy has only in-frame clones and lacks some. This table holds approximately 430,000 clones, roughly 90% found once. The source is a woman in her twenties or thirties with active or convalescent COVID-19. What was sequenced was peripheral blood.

Here the CDR3 DNA reads TGTGCCAGTAGTGTACTAGGACCTCTTTTCAATGAGCAGTTCTTC. It yields the protein CASSVLGPLFNEQFF. The chain uses TRBV19 and TRBJ2-1; perhaps TRBD2 as D (5 bases). Trimming took off 5 bases at V and 6 bases at J, with 17 bases between the two ends. CDR1 and CDR2 from the germline V gene are LNHDA and SQIVND (reference sequence). The CDR3 spans 15 residues. The whole variable domain, remainder taken from reference TRBV19 and TRBJ2-1, is DGGITQSPKYLFRKEGQNVTLSCEQNLNHDAMYWYRQDPGQGLRLIYYSQIVNDFQKGDIAEGYSVSREKKESFPLTVTSAQKNPTAFYLCASSVLGPLFNEQFFGPGTRLTVL.